The next 27 T cell receptor beta chains were all read from a single sample in a study of OX40 agonist ivuxolimab in advanced cancers. Clones were read by immunoSEQ multiplex PCR, and TCRdb kept only the in-frame ones, dropping some. The data hold fewer than 200,000 clones, with 94% observed a single time. The source was CD4+ or CD8+ T cells sorted from blood, collected in a trial of the OX40 agonist ivuxolimab. All receptors come from an adult with an advanced solid tumor such as melanoma, head and neck, liver or kidney cancer.

This chain joins TRBV19 and TRBJ2-5; D not certain. Germline CDR1 is LNHDA and CDR2 is SQIVND (reference sequence). This CDR3 has 14 amino acids. The germline V and J ends were trimmed by 4 bases and 4 bases, with 13 bases remaining between them. The DNA for the CDR3 is TGTGCCAGTAGTAGTGGCGGCCTGGGAGAGACCCAGTACTTC. Translation: CASSSGGLGETQYF.

The chain has TRBV27 and TRBJ2-1, with 9 bases fitting TRBD1. Unmatched junction bases numbered 11, after V lost 7 bases and J lost 10 bases. CDR1 MNHEY and CDR2 SMNVEV come from the germline V gene (reference sequence). CDR3 length equals 14 residues. The CDR3, as DNA: TGTGCCAGCAATCCGGGACAGGGTTTCGGCGAGCAGTTCTTC. Translation gives CASNPGQGFGEQFF.

The chain uses TRBV10-3 and TRBJ1-2; 8 nucleotides agree with TRBD1. The CDR3 consists of 16 residues. From germline, CDR1 is ENHRY and CDR2 SYGVKD. With V trimmed by 0 bases and J by 1 base, 4 bases remained unmatched. For the CDR3, the DNA is TGTGCCATCAGTGAGTCCGGGACAGGACATAACTATGGCTACACCTTC. This gives the protein CAISESGTGHNYGYTF.

The V and J genes are TRBV5-4 and TRBJ1-4; 8 bases are a match to TRBD1. The germline V gene encodes CDR1 SGHNT and CDR2 YYREEE (reference sequence). This CDR3 region has 15 residues. V was pared by 4 bases and J by 3 bases, with 5 bases of the junction left unmatched. The CDR3 coding sequence is TGTGCCAGCAGCCCCTCGACAGGGGCTAATGAAAAACTGTTTTTT. Its translation: CASSPSTGANEKLFF.

This rearrangement joins TRBV7-6 to TRBJ2-2; TRBD2 matches at 13 bases. The length of the CDR3 is 18 residues. Germline V gene lookup returns CDR1 SGHVS and CDR2 FNYEAQ. The V segment lost 5 bases and the J segment 4 bases; nucleotides outside the gene matches: 10. CDR3 sequence reads: CASSGWTSGSRGTGELFF. CDR3 coding DNA: TGTGCCAGCAGCGGGTGGACTAGCGGGAGTCGGGGCACCGGGGAGCTGTTTTTT.

The V and J genes are TRBV9 and TRBJ2-5, with TRBD2 matching 15 bases. CDR3 size: 19 residues. The germline V gene has CDR1 SGDLS and CDR2 YYNGEE. The junction had 13 bases not matched to a gene; V was cut back by 0 bases and J by 7 bases. The CDR3 sequence: CASSVEGVGLAGGPRTQYF. The CDR3 coding sequence is TGTGCCAGCAGCGTAGAAGGGGTGGGACTAGCGGGGGGACCGAGGACCCAGTACTTC.

V is TRBV19 and J is TRBJ1-2; TRBD1 might be the D (6 bases). The CDR3 covers 13 residues. Germline CDR1 and CDR2: LNHDA and SQIVND (reference sequence). V lost 0 bases, J lost 8 bases, and 10 bases lay in between. Here the CDR3 reads CASSIDGGHGYTF. CDR3 DNA sequence: TGTGCCAGTAGTATAGATGGGGGGCACGGCTACACCTTC.

The genes are TRBV7-2 and TRBJ2-3, with D perhaps TRBD2 (6 bases). The length of the CDR3 is 17 residues. Germline loops: CDR1 SGHTA, CDR2 FQGNSA. Between the trimmed V and J ends, which lost 5 bases and 0 bases, there was a span of 18 bases. The CDR3 nucleotides are TGTGCCAGCAGCCCCCGCTGGATAGCGGAAAGCACAGATACGCAGTATTTT. Translating it yields CASSPRWIAESTDTQYF.

The gene calls are TRBV9 and TRBJ2-2; D is unclear. Germline V lookup: CDR1 SGDLS, CDR2 YYNGEE. With 2 bases removed from V and 4 bases from J, the gap between germline ends came to 3 bases. The CDR3 extends over 12 amino acids. CDR3 amino acids: CASSVFTGELFF. The CDR3 region has the DNA TGTGCCAGCAGCGTTTTCACCGGGGAGCTGTTTTTT. Drawing the rest from reference TRBV9 and TRBJ2-2, the complete variable domain is DSGVTQTPKHLITATGQRVTLRCSPRSGDLSVYWYQQSLDQGLQFLIQYYNGEERAKGNILERFSAQQFPDLHSELNLSSLELGDSALYFCASSVFTGELFFGEGSRLTVL.

The CDR3 region has the DNA TGTGCCAGCAGTTTGAGCATCTACGAGCAGTACTTC. This codes for CASSLSIYEQYF. The V call is TRBV28, the J call TRBJ2-7, with D unresolved. This CDR3 region has 12 residues. V dropped 3 bases and J dropped 3 bases, with 6 bases sitting between them. Germline V gene lookup returns CDR1 MDHEN and CDR2 SYDVKM.

This clone was found once. At one end, the junction sequence differs from germline, possibly due to a read error. The CDR3 DNA reads as TGTGCTAGTGGTCTTACAACCGGGCCCCACTTC. It is translated as CASGLTTGPHF. V is TRBV12-5 and J is TRBJ2-7; D is unresolved. This CDR3 comprises 11 residues. Germline V gives CDR1 LGHNT, CDR2 FRNRAP.

The J gene is TRBJ1-3, the V gene TRBV11-3, with D unresolved. Germline CDR1 reads SGHNT; CDR2 reads YENEEA. This CDR3 is built from 16 residues. Trimming stripped 5 bases from V and 0 bases from J, with 14 bases between. CDR3 region: CASSDRGRSSGNTIYF. CDR3 nucleotide sequence: TGTGCCAGCAGCGATCGAGGGCGAAGCTCTGGAAACACCATATATTTT.

The chain links TRBV11-3 to TRBJ2-1; D is possibly TRBD2 (5 bases). Germline values: CDR1 SGHNT, CDR2 YENEEA. The CDR3 sequence is 14 residues long. V lost 1 base to trimming and J lost 9 bases, with 13 bases between them. The CDR3 nucleotides are TGTGCCAGCAGCTTAGGGCGGGTGGTACCTGAGCAGTTCTTC. As protein: CASSLGRVVPEQFF.

The chain employs TRBV28 and TRBJ2-2; D may be TRBD1 (6 bases). The CDR3 spans 14 residues. V was trimmed by 6 bases and J by 7 bases, leaving 15 bases between them. From germline, CDR1 is MDHEN and CDR2 SYDVKM. The CDR3 sequence is CASRQQGSGGELFF. Written as DNA, the CDR3 is TGTGCCAGCAGACAACAGGGTTCTGGCGGGGAGCTGTTTTTT.

This clone has a handful of counts. The rearrangement joins TRBV6-5 to TRBJ1-6; a weak D match, TRBD1 (5 bases). Germline V gene data show CDR1 as MNHEY and CDR2 as SVGAGI. The length of the CDR3 is 16 residues. Trimming cost V 0 bases and J 8 bases, with 14 bases left between them. CDR3 amino acids: CASSYSGEPGDSPLHF. For the CDR3, the DNA is TGTGCCAGCAGTTACTCTGGGGAGCCGGGGGATTCACCCCTCCACTTT.

The CDR3 DNA is TGTGCCAGCAGCTTGGCCTTGGGAGATACGCAGTATTTT. Translated, it gives CASSLALGDTQYF. V and J are TRBV5-6 and TRBJ2-3, with no clear D. CDR3 length: 13 residues. Per germline, CDR1 SGHDT and CDR2 YYEEEE. V dropped 0 bases and J dropped 5 bases, with 7 bases sitting between them.

V and J are TRBV29-1 and TRBJ2-5, with 11 nucleotides matching TRBD1. The CDR3 sequence is 16 residues long. V shed 3 bases and J 1 base; nucleotides not matched to a gene: 7. The germline V gene has CDR1 SQVTM and CDR2 ANQGSEA. DNA of the CDR3: TGCAGCGTTGAGGGTCGGACAGGGGGCCCCCAAGAGACCCAGTACTTC. Translation gives CSVEGRTGGPQETQYF. Based on the CDR3 plus reference TRBV29-1 and TRBJ2-5, the full variable domain is SAVISQKPSRDICQRGTSLTIQCQVDSQVTMMFWYRQQPGQSLTLIATANQGSEATYESGFVIDKFPISRPNLTFSTLTVSNMSPEDSSIYLCSVEGRTGGPQETQYFGPGTRLLVL.

V gene TRBV6-5 combines with J gene TRBJ1-4; D is undetermined. This CDR3 has 15 amino acids. CDR1 and CDR2 (germline): MNHEY, SVGAGI. Trimming cost V 4 bases and J 5 bases, with 14 bases left between them. The DNA for the CDR3 is TGTGCCAGCAGTTCCGTAGCTACAAGGAATGAAAAACTGTTTTTT. This gives the protein CASSSVATRNEKLFF.

This chain joins TRBV25-1 and TRBJ2-7; 9 bases map to TRBD1. J was trimmed by 2 bases and V by 3 bases; bases with no gene match: 8. The CDR3 totals 16 residues. The germline V gene encodes CDR1 MGHDK and CDR2 SYGVNS. CDR3 amino acids: CASSEAKTGGPYEQYF. In nucleotides, the CDR3 is TGTGCCAGCAGTGAGGCTAAGACAGGGGGTCCCTACGAGCAGTACTTC.

The rearrangement links TRBV6-1 to TRBJ2-7, with TRBD1 as a possible D gene (6 bases). Germline CDR1 MNHNS, CDR2 SASEGT. This CDR3 has 16 residues. The V end was cut by 2 bases, the J end by 4 bases, with 18 bases between. The chain's CDR3 is CASSELPRTVEYEQYF. The CDR3 DNA sequence: TGTGCCAGCAGTGAATTACCTCGGACAGTTGAATACGAGCAGTACTTC.

The chain recombines TRBV18 with TRBJ2-5; 11 nucleotides align to TRBD2. From germline, CDR1 is KGHSH and CDR2 LQKENI. J was trimmed by 0 bases and V by 0 bases; bases with no gene match: 3. The CDR3 has 17 residues. The CDR3 nucleotides are TGTGCCAGCTCACCACCGGGGACTAGCGGTTACCAAGAGACCCAGTACTTC. As protein: CASSPPGTSGYQETQYF.

V is TRBV6-5 and J is TRBJ1-1; no clear D. V lost 4 bases and J 5 bases, leaving 20 bases between the germline ends. The CDR3 sequence is 16 residues long. Germline lookup yields CDR1 MNHEY and CDR2 SVGAGI. The CDR3 sequence is CASSSHLTSSGTEAFF. CDR3 nucleotides: TGTGCCAGCAGTTCCCACCTTACATCCTCGGGGACTGAAGCTTTCTTT.

This chain uses TRBV7-3 with TRBJ2-3; D unresolved. The V end was cut by 4 bases, the J end by 3 bases, with 8 bases between. The germline V gene has CDR1 SGHTA and CDR2 FQGTGA. This CDR3 is built from 13 residues. The DNA for the CDR3 is TGTGCCAGCAGCTCCCCCGGTACAGATACGCAGTATTTT. Its translation is CASSSPGTDTQYF.

This sequence joins TRBV20-1 and TRBJ1-5; D is uncertain. CDR1 and CDR2 (germline): DFQATT, SNEGSKA (reference sequence). The CDR3 loop spans 10 amino acids. V lost 5 bases, J lost 6 bases, and 5 bases lay in between. CDR3 DNA sequence: TGCAGTGCTGGACTTCAGCCCCAGCATTTT. Its protein product is CSAGLQPQHF.

This clone was counted between two and nine times. This chain's CDR3 is CASSLLAPGTGGAWFHGYTF. In DNA, the CDR3 is TGTGCCAGCAGCCTTCTTGCCCCCGGGACAGGGGGCGCCTGGTTCCATGGCTACACCTTC. This chain joins TRBV14 and TRBJ1-2, with TRBD1 identical over 12 bases. In germline, CDR1 is SGHDN, CDR2 FVKESK. The V gene end was trimmed by 4 bases and the J gene end by 6 bases; junction bases not matched to a gene: 21. This CDR3 is 20 amino acids long. Full variable domain (outside the CDR3, taken from reference TRBV14 and TRBJ1-2): EAGVTQFPSHSVIEKGQTVTLRCDPISGHDNLYWYRRVMGKEIKFLLHFVKESKQDESGMPNNRFLAERTGGTYSTLKVQPAELEDSGVYFCASSLLAPGTGGAWFHGYTFGSGTRLTVV.

The chain uses TRBV28 and TRBJ2-7; 10 nucleotides align to TRBD2. The V segment lost 5 bases and the J segment 2 bases; nucleotides outside the gene matches: 9. Germline values: CDR1 MDHEN, CDR2 SYDVKM. This CDR3 has 16 amino acids. The CDR3 sequence is CASSGRTSGTTYEQYF. CDR3 DNA sequence: TGTGCCAGCAGTGGCAGAACTAGCGGGACCACCTACGAGCAGTACTTC. Complete variable domain (other parts from reference TRBV28 and TRBJ2-7): DVKVTQSSRYLVKRTGEKVFLECVQDMDHENMFWYRQDPGLGLRLIYFSYDVKMKEKGDIPEGYSVSREKKERFSLILESASTNQTSMYLCASSGRTSGTTYEQYFGPGTRLTVT.

DNA of the CDR3: TGTGCCAGCTCACCGGACATAGCAACTAATGAAAAACTGTTTTTT. It translates to CASSPDIATNEKLFF. The V gene is TRBV18, the J gene TRBJ1-4, with TRBD1 as a possible D gene (5 bases). CDR1 and CDR2 from the germline V gene are KGHSH and LQKENI. Trimming removed 3 bases at V and 0 bases at J, with 8 bases between. The CDR3 is 15 residues long.